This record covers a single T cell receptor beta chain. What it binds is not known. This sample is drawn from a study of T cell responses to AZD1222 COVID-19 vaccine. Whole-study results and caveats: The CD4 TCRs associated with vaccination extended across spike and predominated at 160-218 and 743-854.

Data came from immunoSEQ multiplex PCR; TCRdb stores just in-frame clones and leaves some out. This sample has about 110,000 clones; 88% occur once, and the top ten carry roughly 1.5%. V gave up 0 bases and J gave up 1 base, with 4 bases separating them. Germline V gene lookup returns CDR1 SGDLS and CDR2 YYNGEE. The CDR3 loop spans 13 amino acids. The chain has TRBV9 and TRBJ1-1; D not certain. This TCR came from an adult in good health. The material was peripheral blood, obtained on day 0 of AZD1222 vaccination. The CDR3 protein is CASSVAGNTEAFF. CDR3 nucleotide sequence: TGTGCCAGCAGCGTAGCAGGGAACACTGAAGCTTTCTTT. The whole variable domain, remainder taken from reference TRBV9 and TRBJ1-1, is DSGVTQTPKHLITATGQRVTLRCSPRSGDLSVYWYQQSLDQGLQFLIQYYNGEERAKGNILERFSAQQFPDLHSELNLSSLELGDSALYFCASSVAGNTEAFFGQGTRLTVV.